Below, 30 T cell receptor beta chains from the same sample are listed, as sequenced in a study of blood T cell repertoires in COVID-19. Profiling relied on immunoSEQ multiplex PCR, and the TCRdb table lists in-frame clones only, not all of them. The table shows about 330,000 clones, with around 90% occurring only once. The sequenced sample consisted of peripheral blood. The receptors derive from a man aged 18 to 30 who had recovered from COVID-19.

This sequence joins TRBV18 and TRBJ2-1, with 14 bases fitting TRBD2. This CDR3 has 15 residues. Germline lookup yields CDR1 KGHSH and CDR2 LQKENI. J was trimmed by 8 bases and V by 3 bases; bases with no gene match: 3. CDR3 sequence: CASSPGTSGGHEQFF. CDR3 DNA sequence: TGTGCCAGCTCACCGGGGACTAGCGGGGGACATGAGCAGTTCTTC.

This clone was seen once. The chain uses TRBV5-3 and TRBJ1-2, with D maybe TRBD1 (5 bases). TRBV5-3 is designated an ORF whose function remains uncertain. V lost 10 bases to trimming and J lost 1 base, with 20 bases between them. The CDR3 has 15 amino acids. The CDR3 nucleotides are TGTGCCGGAGAGCGAAGAGACAGACTTAACTATGGCTACACCTTC. It encodes CAGERRDRLNYGYTF.

This clone was seen once. J is TRBJ1-2 and V is TRBV7-9; 9 positions match TRBD1. V dropped 5 bases and J dropped 7; count of bases not matched to a gene: 14. Germline CDR1 and CDR2: SEHNR and FQNEAQ (reference sequence). The CDR3 has 16 amino acids. The CDR3 spells CASSPRQGQGPGGYTF. The CDR3 bases are TGTGCCAGCAGCCCCCGTCAGGGACAGGGACCGGGTGGCTACACCTTC.

V is TRBV19 and J is TRBJ1-2; D perhaps matches TRBD1 (6 bases). The germline gives CDR1 LNHDA, CDR2 SQIVND (reference sequence). This CDR3 contains 14 residues. Trimming stripped 10 bases from V and 7 bases from J, with 22 bases between. CDR3 coding DNA: TGTGCCACCCAAAAGGGGGTTGGTGTAGGTGGCTACACCTTC. Its translation: CATQKGVGVGGYTF.

Comment on this clone: This sample also contains other DNA sequences that code for the same CDR3. The chain is built from TRBV19 and TRBJ1-1, with D perhaps matching TRBD1 (6 bases). The length of the CDR3 is 13 residues. Germline V gene lookup returns CDR1 LNHDA and CDR2 SQIVND (reference sequence). With 6 bases removed from V and 1 base from J, the gap between germline ends came to 9 bases. The CDR3: CASSLGQNTEAFF. In nucleotides, the CDR3 is TGTGCCAGTAGCTTGGGACAGAACACTGAAGCTTTCTTT. The full variable domain, with the rest looked up from reference TRBV19 and TRBJ1-1, is DGGITQSPKYLFRKEGQNVTLSCEQNLNHDAMYWYRQDPGQGLRLIYYSQIVNDFQKGDIAEGYSVSREKKESFPLTVTSAQKNPTAFYLCASSLGQNTEAFFGQGTRLTVV.

V and J are TRBV2 and TRBJ2-7, with 9 positions matching TRBD2. CDR3 length equals 12 residues. With 11 bases clipped from V and 4 bases from J, the junction kept 6 bases outside the gene matches. Germline values: CDR1 SNHLY, CDR2 FYNNEI. The CDR3 nucleotides read TGTGCCGGGGGACTAGCTGCATACGAGCAGTACTTC. Its protein product is CAGGLAAYEQYF. The variable domain in full, completed from reference TRBV2 and TRBJ2-7, reads EPEVTQTPSHQVTQMGQEVILRCVPISNHLYFYWYRQILGQKVEFLVSFYNNEISEKSEIFDDQFSVERPDGSNFTLKIRSTKLEDSAMYFCAGGLAAYEQYFGPGTRLTVT.

This clone was recorded once. This rearrangement joins TRBV27 to TRBJ1-1; weak D call: TRBD1 (5 bases). V lost 0 bases and J 2 bases, leaving 13 bases between the germline ends. The CDR3 runs 16 residues. The germline V gene has CDR1 MNHEY and CDR2 SMNVEV (reference sequence). The CDR3: CASSLSRGTANTEAFF. As DNA, the CDR3 is TGTGCCAGCAGTTTATCCCGGGGGACGGCCAACACTGAAGCTTTCTTT.

The J gene is TRBJ1-6, the V gene TRBV3-1 (or the pseudogene TRBV3-2); D is undetermined. Germline values: CDR1 LGHDT, CDR2 YNNKEL (reference sequence). The CDR3 runs to 14 residues. The V end was cut by 6 bases, the J end by 8 bases, with 14 bases between. The CDR3 here is CASSSGFTDSPLHF. DNA of the CDR3: TGTGCCAGCAGTTCGGGGTTCACCGATTCACCCCTCCACTTT.

The chain couples TRBV3-1 (or the pseudogene TRBV3-2) to TRBJ2-2; TRBD2 matches 11 bases. Trimming at V came to 6 bases and at J to 4 bases, leaving 1 base not matched to a gene. The CDR3 has 14 amino acids. CDR1 and CDR2 (germline): LGHDT, YNNKEL (reference sequence). The chain's CDR3 is CASRTSGVTGELFF. The CDR3 DNA follows: TGTGCCAGCAGGACTAGCGGGGTCACCGGGGAGCTGTTTTTT.

This chain uses TRBV5-1 with TRBJ1-2, with D perhaps matching TRBD1 (5 bases). V dropped 0 bases and J dropped 6 bases, with 15 bases sitting between them. The CDR3 consists of 15 residues. In germline, CDR1 is SGHRS, CDR2 YFSETQ. Here the CDR3 reads CASSLALDMGNGYTF. The CDR3 region has the DNA TGCGCCAGCAGCTTGGCCCTGGACATGGGGAATGGCTACACCTTC.

This clone was seen only a few times. The rearrangement uses TRBV5-4 and TRBJ1-3; D may be TRBD1 (5 bases). V lost 0 bases to trimming and J lost 2 bases, with 6 bases between them. Germline loops: CDR1 SGHNT, CDR2 YYREEE (reference sequence). The CDR3 sequence is 14 residues long. The CDR3 region is CASSLAGTGNTIYF. The DNA for the CDR3 is TGTGCCAGCAGCTTGGCAGGGACTGGAAACACCATATATTTT.

The genes are TRBV9 and TRBJ2-7; 7 nucleotides agree with TRBD2. The V and J ends lost 4 bases and 4 bases, in that order; junction bases with no gene match: 8. Germline CDR1 is SGDLS and CDR2 is YYNGEE. The CDR3 spans 14 residues. This CDR3 reads CASSPRLAEYEQYF. The CDR3 DNA follows: TGTGCCAGCAGCCCCCGGCTAGCGGAATACGAGCAGTACTTC. Drawing the rest from reference TRBV9 and TRBJ2-7, the complete variable domain is DSGVTQTPKHLITATGQRVTLRCSPRSGDLSVYWYQQSLDQGLQFLIQYYNGEERAKGNILERFSAQQFPDLHSELNLSSLELGDSALYFCASSPRLAEYEQYFGPGTRLTVT.

V usage is TRBV4-2 and J usage is TRBJ1-3; perhaps TRBD1 as D (6 bases). V lost 1 base and J lost 4, with 14 bases in between. The V gene's germline CDR1 is LGHNA and CDR2 YNFKEQ. The CDR3 is 16 residues long. DNA of the CDR3: TGTGCCAGCAGCCAAGTGGGTGGGCAGGGGGGAAACACCATATATTTT. Residues: CASSQVGGQGGNTIYF.

The rearrangement uses TRBV9 and TRBJ1-1; tentatively, D is TRBD1 (5 bases). Per the germline V gene, CDR1 is SGDLS and CDR2 is YYNGEE. V gave up 6 bases and J gave up 2 bases, with 14 bases separating them. The CDR3 runs 14 residues. CDR3: CASTPTELNTEAFF. The CDR3 DNA is TGTGCCAGCACCCCGACAGAATTAAACACTGAAGCTTTCTTT.

The rearrangement joins TRBV19 to TRBJ2-4; 10 bases are shared with TRBD2. The CDR3 loop spans 19 amino acids. The germline CDR1 and CDR2 sequences are LNHDA and SQIVND (reference sequence). Trimming at V came to 0 bases and at J to 7 bases, leaving 15 bases not matched to a gene. CDR3 protein: CASSIDLTQRGGSWNIQYF. The CDR3 DNA reads as TGTGCCAGTAGTATAGATCTTACCCAGCGGGGGGGTAGTTGGAACATTCAGTACTTC.

The J gene is TRBJ2-3, the V gene TRBV3-1 (or the pseudogene TRBV3-2); TRBD2 matches at 7 bases. CDR1 and CDR2 from the germline V gene are LGHDT and YNNKEL (reference sequence). This CDR3 region has 16 residues. The trim removed 2 bases at V and 4 bases at J, leaving 9 bases unmatched. The CDR3 nucleotides read TGTGCCAGCAGCCAAATCGGCGGGAGTAATGCAGATACGCAGTATTTT. This encodes CASSQIGGSNADTQYF.

The CDR3 spells CASSLVPLNTEAFF. The CDR3 coding sequence is TGTGCCAGCAGCTTGGTCCCCTTGAACACTGAAGCTTTCTTT. The chain combines TRBV5-5 with TRBJ1-1; D unclear. CDR3 length: 14 residues. The V end lost 0 bases, the J end lost 0 bases, and 6 bases lay between the germline ends. Germline V lookup: CDR1 SGHKS, CDR2 YYEKEE (reference sequence).

Points on this clone: An end of the junction differs from the germline gene, which may be a read error. The rearrangement links TRBV7-7 to TRBJ1-1, with a tentative D call TRBD1 (5 bases). Looked up from germline, CDR1 is SSHAT and CDR2 is FNYEAQ (reference sequence). The CDR3 is 16 amino acids. DNA for the CDR3: TGTGCTAGCAGCTTAGTGTGCCCTAGGGGGAACACTGAAGCTTTCTTT. As protein: CASSLVCPRGNTEAFF.

This chain links TRBV5-1 with TRBJ2-1; D may be TRBD2 (6 bases). V was shortened by 4 bases and J by 9 bases, with 17 bases between the two germline ends. This CDR3 contains 14 residues. Looked up from germline, CDR1 is SGHRS and CDR2 is YFSETQ. DNA for the CDR3: TGCGCCAGCAGCCCCCTAAGCGGGCCCCTTGAGCAGTTCTTC. Encoded protein: CASSPLSGPLEQFF. The full variable domain, with the rest looked up from reference TRBV5-1 and TRBJ2-1, is KAGVTQTPRYLIKTRGQQVTLSCSPISGHRSVSWYQQTPGQGLQFLFEYFSETQRNKGNFPGRFSGRQFSNSRSEMNVSTLELGDSALYLCASSPLSGPLEQFFGPGTRLTVL.

The chain is built from TRBV13 and TRBJ2-1; TRBD2 matches 11 bases. CDR1 and CDR2 from the germline V gene are PRHDT and FYEKMQ (reference sequence). The J segment lost 6 bases and the V segment lost 0 bases, leaving 1 base of the junction unmatched. CDR3 length: 15 amino acids. CDR3: CASSLGSGRANEQFF. The CDR3 bases are TGTGCCAGCAGCTTAGGTAGCGGGAGGGCCAATGAGCAGTTCTTC.

The chain recombines TRBV2 with TRBJ2-5, with 10 bases matching TRBD1. The CDR3 runs to 14 residues. The V gene's germline CDR1 is SNHLY and CDR2 FYNNEI. V lost 3 bases and J lost 5; bases outside the gene matches: 3. CDR3 sequence: CASSEAGQGETQYF. Here the CDR3 DNA reads TGTGCCAGCAGTGAGGCGGGACAGGGGGAGACCCAGTACTTC. The full variable domain, with the rest looked up from reference TRBV2 and TRBJ2-5, is EPEVTQTPSHQVTQMGQEVILRCVPISNHLYFYWYRQILGQKVEFLVSFYNNEISEKSEIFDDQFSVERPDGSNFTLKIRSTKLEDSAMYFCASSEAGQGETQYFGPGTRLLVL.

The chain is built from TRBV10-2 and TRBJ1-1; D perhaps matches TRBD1 (6 bases). Germline V gene sequence: CDR1 WSHSY, CDR2 SAAADI. The CDR3 consists of 14 residues. Trimming cost V 5 bases and J 4 bases, with 14 bases left between them. CDR3 sequence (DNA): TGCGCCAGCAGTTTAGCAGGGGAGGGCACTGAAGCTTTCTTT. Translation: CASSLAGEGTEAFF.

This clone turned up a few times. The gene calls are TRBV2 and TRBJ1-6; D perhaps matches TRBD1 (5 bases). Trimming stripped 6 bases from V and 7 bases from J, with 10 bases between. The CDR3 loop spans 13 amino acids. Germline-derived CDR1 and CDR2 are SNHLY and FYNNEI. In DNA, the CDR3 is TGTGCCAGCAGCGGGGGATGGAATTCACCCCTCCACTTT. It encodes CASSGGWNSPLHF.

V is TRBV29-1 and J is TRBJ2-2; unclear D gene. From germline, CDR1 is SQVTM and CDR2 ANQGSEA. The CDR3 loop spans 13 amino acids. Trimming left V 4 bases short and J 0 bases short, with 6 bases between. The CDR3 bases are TGCAGCGTTGCCTACCCGAACACCGGGGAGCTGTTTTTT. It yields the protein CSVAYPNTGELFF.

The V gene is TRBV7-9, the J gene TRBJ1-2, with 7 bases lining up with TRBD1. CDR3 size: 14 residues. V dropped 1 base and J dropped 6; count of bases not matched to a gene: 5. Germline V gene sequence: CDR1 SEHNR, CDR2 FQNEAQ (reference sequence). The DNA of the CDR3 is TGTGCCAGCAGCTTAGATACAGGGGCCGATGGCTACACCTTC. This codes for CASSLDTGADGYTF.

The chain employs TRBV6-5 and TRBJ2-3, with TRBD1 matching 7 bases. CDR3 length equals 15 residues. Per germline, CDR1 MNHEY and CDR2 SVGAGI. Germline trimming cut 4 bases from V and 8 bases from J; bases unmatched to any gene: 12. The CDR3 reads CASSSRQGFRGTQYF. The CDR3 DNA sequence: TGTGCCAGCAGTTCAAGACAGGGCTTTAGGGGTACGCAGTATTTT.

The chain carries TRBV20-1 and TRBJ2-1; the D is unclear. Looked up from germline, CDR1 is DFQATT and CDR2 is SNEGSKA (reference sequence). The CDR3 is 11 amino acids. The CDR3 coding sequence is TGCTGCGGAGTATCGTACAATGAGCAGTTCTTC. Translated: CCGVSYNEQFF.

Here the CDR3 reads CASSAGRLRQGSNEKLFF. CDR3 sequence (DNA): TGTGCCAGCAGTGCAGGGAGGTTGAGACAGGGTTCTAATGAAAAACTGTTTTTT. The rearrangement joins TRBV6-1 to TRBJ1-4, with 7 bases that match TRBD1. Looked up from germline, CDR1 is MNHNS and CDR2 is SASEGT. This CDR3 contains 18 residues. The J segment lost 3 bases and the V segment lost 4 bases, leaving 14 bases of the junction unmatched.

V is TRBV6-1 and J is TRBJ2-1, with 8 positions matching TRBD2. The germline CDR1 and CDR2 sequences are MNHNS and SASEGT. The V and J ends lost 0 bases and 3 bases, in that order; junction bases with no gene match: 1. CDR3 length equals 15 residues. The CDR3 DNA sequence: TGTGCCAGCAGTGAAGCTACTAGCGGCTACAATGAGCAGTTCTTC. It specifies CASSEATSGYNEQFF.

The chain uses TRBV25-1 and TRBJ2-5; tentative D call: TRBD2 (6 bases). The CDR3 consists of 17 residues. Between the trimmed V and J ends, which lost 5 bases and 3 bases, there was a span of 22 bases. Germline loops: CDR1 MGHDK, CDR2 SYGVNS. The CDR3 region has the DNA TGTGCCAGCAGTCAATGGGGTTGGGGGGATGGGGAAGAGACCCAGTACTTC. As protein: CASSQWGWGDGEETQYF.